The T cell receptor (beta chain) described here comes from a study of blood T cells in healthy people across ages. The CDR3 is 15 amino acids. Germline V gene sequence: CDR1 SGHTA, CDR2 FQGNSA. Trimming left V 3 bases short and J 4 bases short, with 12 bases between. It was with a sample-barcoded 5' primer and a J-beta primer mix that a second PCR of about 6 to 12 cycles was run. TCRdb called the 5' RACE reads again in MiXCR, with one record for every CDR3 protein. The sample records around 1.1 million distinct CDR3 sequences, around two fifths being singletons. Study-level findings and limits: The lack of PBMC sorting stopped any conclusive naive versus antigen-experienced comparison. Unknown donor CMV status possibly confounded expanded clonotype changes.

This clonotype was seen at least ten times. Its target is unknown. The source of this sequence is a man younger than 35 in good health. Specimen: blood. The chain employs TRBV7-2 and TRBJ2-2; tentative D call: TRBD2 (5 bases). CDR3 residues: CASSLEVLFTGELFF. CDR3 DNA: TGTGCCAGCAGCTTGGAGGTACTATTCACCGGGGAGCTGTTTTTT.